The 27 T cell receptor beta chains in this list originate from one sample, sequenced in a study of T cell clonality in common variable immunodeficiency. Clones were read by immunoSEQ multiplex PCR, and TCRdb kept only the in-frame ones, dropping some. Observed in the sample are more than 55,000 clones, none of them singletons. Sequencing was carried out using peripheral blood mononuclear cells. These receptors came from a person aged 18 to 70 in good health.

This clone has a count of ten or more. The read ends 3 residues shy of where the CDR3 ends; the end is completed using the germline J gene. The chain joins TRBV6-2 or TRBV6-3 to TRBJ1-2; D gene ambiguous. This CDR3 spans 11 amino acids. Looked up from germline, CDR1 is MNHEY and CDR2 is SVGEGT. Trimming pared 5 bases from V and 2 bases from J, leaving 3 bases between. The sequenced part of the CDR3 DNA is TGTGCCAGCAGTCAGAACTATGGC. This sequence encodes CASSQNYG. The entire CDR3 reads CASSQNYGYTF.

This clone has ten or more counts. Coverage ceases 3 residues before the CDR3 finishes, and the germline J gene fills in the end. The chain joins TRBV30 to TRBJ2-5, with TRBD2 matching 9 bases. CDR3 length equals 14 residues. Germline-derived CDR1 and CDR2 are GTSNPN and SVGIG (reference sequence). CDR3 sequence: CASRLAGSQETQYF. The DNA read from the CDR3 is TGTGCTTCCCGCCTAGCGGGGTCACAAGAGACC.

This clone showed up many times. With the read ending 3 residues before the CDR3 end, the germline J gene is used to fill in that end. V and J are TRBV19 and TRBJ2-1; 8 bases fit TRBD2. With 6 bases clipped from V and 4 bases from J, the junction kept 5 bases outside the gene matches. There are 14 residues in the CDR3. The germline CDR1 and CDR2 sequences are LNHDA and SQIVND (reference sequence). The sequenced CDR3 bases are TGTGCCAGTAGGAAGCGGGAGTTATACAATGAG. Translated: CASRKRELYNE. The whole CDR3 sequence is CASRKRELYNEQFF.

This clone was detected many times. The read terminates 3 residues ahead of where the CDR3 ends, so the germline J gene completes it. The chain is built from TRBV3-1 (or the pseudogene TRBV3-2) and TRBJ2-3; D is uncertain. The CDR3 runs 14 residues. Germline values: CDR1 LGHDT, CDR2 YNNKEL (reference sequence). The V gene lost 4 bases and the J gene lost 3 bases, with 11 bases spanning the gap. The CDR3 is CASSRTTRTDTQYF. The DNA read from the CDR3 is TGTGCCAGCAGCCGAACTACGAGAACAGATACG.

This clone was detected many times. The read terminates 3 residues before the CDR3 end, so the remaining end is supplied by the germline J gene. This rearrangement joins TRBV5-1 to TRBJ2-3, with D perhaps TRBD2 (5 bases). The V gene's germline CDR1 is SGHRS and CDR2 YFSETQ. The CDR3 consists of 13 residues. CDR3 loop: CASSWTLGETQYF. CDR3 bases read: TGCGCCAGCAGCTGGACTTTGGGAGAGACG. Full variable domain (outside the CDR3, taken from reference TRBV5-1 and TRBJ2-3): KAGVTQTPRYLIKTRGQQVTLSCSPISGHRSVSWYQQTPGQGLQFLFEYFSETQRNKGNFPGRFSGRQFSNSRSEMNVSTLELGDSALYLCASSWTLGETQYFGPGTRLTVL.

To note about this clone: The junction does not match germline at one end; this may be a read error. Read coverage stops 3 residues before the CDR3 terminus; the germline J gene supplies the remainder. V is TRBV19 and J is TRBJ1-5; TRBD1 might be the D (5 bases). Germline V gene sequence: CDR1 LNHDA, CDR2 SQIVND (reference sequence). The CDR3 is 14 residues long. This chain's CDR3 is CASSIATGNRPQHF. Incomplete CDR3 DNA: TGTGCCAGTAGTATAGCTACAGGCAATCGGCCC.

This clone was counted at least ten times. The read terminates 3 residues before the CDR3 end, so the remaining end is supplied by the germline J gene. This chain connects TRBV5-1 to TRBJ2-3, with 7 bases lining up with TRBD1. The CDR3 is made up of 14 amino acids. The germline V gene encodes CDR1 SGHRS and CDR2 YFSETQ. J was trimmed by 4 bases and V by 4 bases; bases with no gene match: 6. This chain's CDR3 is CASSTSGTADTQYF. The sequenced CDR3 bases are TGCGCCAGCAGCACCTCCGGGACAGCAGATACG.

The sample holds a few counts of this clone. The CDR3 spells CASSISSGAFQETQYF. The sequenced part of the CDR3 DNA is TGTGCCAGTAGTATAAGTAGCGGGGCCTTTCAAGAGACG. The chain links TRBV19 to TRBJ2-3, with 8 bases matching TRBD2. The CDR3 end falls 3 residues outside the read, so it is completed with the germline J gene. The germline V gene has CDR1 LNHDA and CDR2 SQIVND (reference sequence). This CDR3 comprises 16 residues.

This clone was recorded many times. The CDR3 goes on 3 residues after the read ends, and that part is filled in from the germline J gene. The sample has other DNA sequences that encode this CDR3 too. The chain has TRBV19 and TRBJ2-2; 10 bases fit TRBD2. The ends lost 7 bases at V and 3 bases at J; junction bases unmatched: 14. The CDR3 extends over 18 amino acids. Germline V gives CDR1 LNHDA, CDR2 SQIVND (reference sequence). Here the CDR3 reads CASKGWDSSGSYTGELFF. The CDR3 bases that were read are TGTGCCAGTAAAGGCTGGGATTCTAGCGGGAGTTACACCGGGGAG. The whole variable domain, filled in from reference TRBV19 and TRBJ2-2, reads DGGITQSPKYLFRKEGQNVTLSCEQNLNHDAMYWYRQDPGQGLRLIYYSQIVNDFQKGDIAEGYSVSREKKESFPLTVTSAQKNPTAFYLCASKGWDSSGSYTGELFFGEGSRLTVL.

This clone was counted a few times. The read falls 3 residues short of the CDR3 end, and the missing part is taken from the germline J gene. This chain joins TRBV5-1 and TRBJ2-1; 8 bases map to TRBD1. The CDR3 has 15 residues. Trimming at V came to 0 bases and at J to 7 bases, leaving 6 bases not matched to a gene. CDR1 SGHRS and CDR2 YFSETQ come from the germline V gene. The CDR3 bases that were read are TGCGCCAGCAGCTTGGCAGGACAGGGAAGAAATGAG. Its translation is CASSLAGQGRNE. The whole CDR3 sequence reads CASSLAGQGRNEQFF.

In its sample, this clone was seen a few times. The read ends 3 residues early relative to the CDR3; the germline J gene fills the gap. V and J are TRBV7-2 and TRBJ1-1, with D unresolved. The CDR3 covers 12 residues. Germline CDR1 and CDR2: SGHTA and FQGNSA. The CDR3 loop is CASSLAADKAFF. The part of the CDR3 DNA that was read is TGTGCCAGCAGCTTAGCAGCGGATAAA.

This clone was seen at least ten times. CDR3 bases read: TGTGCCAGCAGCTTAGACAGCCCTAGCGGGACC. Translated, it gives CASSLDSPSGT. The whole CDR3 sequence reads CASSLDSPSGTQYF. This rearrangement joins TRBV11-3 to TRBJ2-5; 7 nucleotides align to TRBD2. The CDR3 end lies 3 residues beyond the end of the read and is filled in from the germline J gene. The CDR3 contains 14 residues. V lost 0 bases and J lost 7; bases outside the gene matches: 5. CDR1 and CDR2 from the germline V gene are SGHNT and YENEEA.

Concerning this clone: Coverage ceases 3 residues before the CDR3 finishes, and the germline J gene fills in the end. This rearrangement joins TRBV7-2 to TRBJ1-2, with D perhaps TRBD1 (6 bases). The CDR3 runs to 15 residues. CDR1 and CDR2 from the germline V gene are SGHTA and FQGNSA. The CDR3: CASSFRGLDGDDYTF. The covered CDR3 bases are TGTGCCAGCAGCTTCAGGGGTTTGGACGGCGATGAC.

This clone occurred many times. The read ends 3 residues before the CDR3 terminus; that terminus is restored from the germline J gene. The chain couples TRBV6-1 to TRBJ1-5; D is perhaps TRBD1 (6 bases). CDR3 size: 14 residues. V gave up 2 bases and J gave up 7 bases, with 12 bases separating them. Germline V gene data show CDR1 as MNHNS and CDR2 as SASEGT. The sequenced part of the CDR3 DNA is TGTGCCAGCAGTGAACAGGGGAGTAGCCAGCCC. Encoded protein: CASSEQGSSQP. The entire CDR3 sequence reads CASSEQGSSQPQHF.

To note about this clone: The CDR3 is cut off 3 residues early in the read; its end comes from the germline J gene. The chain combines TRBV11-2 with TRBJ2-7, with D possibly TRBD2 on 6 matching bases. CDR3 length: 15 amino acids. Trimming took 2 bases from V and 2 from J, leaving 13 bases between them. Germline V gene sequence: CDR1 SGHAT, CDR2 FQNNGV. CDR3 sequence reads: CASSLRGTGAYEQYF. The CDR3 DNA, read in part, is TGTGCCAGCAGCTTACGAGGGACTGGAGCCTACGAG.

This clone was counted many times. The read stops 3 residues short of the end of the CDR3; the missing end is completed from the germline J gene. The rearrangement links TRBV7-2 to TRBJ1-5; D remains unclear. The CDR3 runs to 14 residues. The V gene lost 6 bases and the J gene lost 2 bases, with 11 bases spanning the gap. Germline CDR1 and CDR2: SGHTA and FQGNSA. CDR3 DNA, as far as it was read: TGTGCCAGCAGTTTCGATAGGGGCAATCAGCCC. Protein sequence: CASSFDRGNQP. The entire CDR3 is CASSFDRGNQPQHF.

In its sample, this clone was seen many times. The read halts 3 residues ahead of the CDR3 end, with the missing end drawn from the germline J gene. This rearrangement joins TRBV7-9 to TRBJ2-4; perhaps TRBD1 as D (6 bases). V dropped 4 bases and J dropped 9 bases, with 13 bases sitting between them. CDR3 length equals 13 residues. The germline gives CDR1 SEHNR, CDR2 FQNEAQ (reference sequence). CDR3 DNA, as far as it was read: TGTGCCAGCAGCTCCTCAACAGGGAGCATT. It translates to CASSSSTGSI. The entire CDR3 sequence reads CASSSSTGSIQYF.

This clone has at least ten counts. The CDR3 end is not reached by the read, which stops 3 residues before it; the germline J gene fills it in. The rearrangement uses TRBV4-1 and TRBJ2-5, with 9 nucleotides matching TRBD2. This CDR3 region has 15 residues. CDR1 MGHRA and CDR2 YSYEKL come from the germline V gene. V lost 1 base and J lost 2; bases outside the gene matches: 2. The CDR3 here is CASSQGLAEQETQYF. Incomplete CDR3 DNA: TGCGCCAGCAGCCAAGGACTAGCGGAGCAAGAGACC.

This clone was observed many times. A read error may account for a junction end that differs from germline. The CDR3 is cut off 3 residues early in the read; its end comes from the germline J gene. V is TRBV4-2 and J is TRBJ2-2, with D maybe TRBD1 (5 bases). The CDR3 loop spans 17 amino acids. CDR1 and CDR2 (germline): LGHNA, YNFKEQ. The CDR3 bases that were read are TGCGCCAGCAGACAAGCTATGGGGCCCCCTCGAGGCGGGGAG. Translating gives CASRQAMGPPRGGE. The whole CDR3 region reads CASRQAMGPPRGGELFF.

This clone was picked up a small number of times. The read terminates 3 residues before the CDR3 end, so the remaining end is supplied by the germline J gene. The rearrangement joins TRBV30 to TRBJ1-1; no definite D call. CDR1 is GTSNPN, CDR2 SVGIG, per germline (reference sequence). This CDR3 region has 12 residues. Trimming pared 3 bases from V and 2 bases from J, leaving 7 bases between. The CDR3 here is CAWSHPNTEAFF. CDR3 DNA, as far as it was read: TGTGCCTGGAGCCATCCAAACACTGAA.

This clone occurred many times. The CDR3 end is not reached by the read, which stops 3 residues before it; the germline J gene fills it in. The genes are TRBV5-1 and TRBJ2-5; TRBD1 is a possible D gene (6 bases). Trimming removed 0 bases from V and 4 bases from J, with 13 bases in between. This CDR3 spans 15 amino acids. Per germline, CDR1 SGHRS and CDR2 YFSETQ. The DNA read from the CDR3 is TGCGCCAGCAGCTTGGGTGAGACAGGTGTAGAGACC. Translation gives CASSLGETGVET. The CDR3 as a whole reads CASSLGETGVETQYF. Supplemented by reference TRBV5-1 and TRBJ2-5, the full variable domain reads KAGVTQTPRYLIKTRGQQVTLSCSPISGHRSVSWYQQTPGQGLQFLFEYFSETQRNKGNFPGRFSGRQFSNSRSEMNVSTLELGDSALYLCASSLGETGVETQYFGPGTRLLVL.

This clone was counted many times. The CDR3 extends 3 residues past the end of the read, so its final part is completed from the germline J gene. The V gene is TRBV2, the J gene TRBJ2-7, with 11 bases aligning to TRBD2. Germline V gene lookup returns CDR1 SNHLY and CDR2 FYNNEI. Germline trimming cut 6 bases from V and 6 bases from J; bases unmatched to any gene: 10. CDR3 length: 15 amino acids. CDR3 bases read: TGTGCCAGCAGGGAACCGGGACTAGCGGTTACCGAG. The encoded protein is CASREPGLAVTE. The whole CDR3 protein is CASREPGLAVTEQYF.

This clone was counted ten times or more. The read terminates 3 residues before the CDR3 end, so the remaining end is supplied by the germline J gene. The chain combines TRBV6-2 or TRBV6-3 with TRBJ2-6; possible D gene TRBD1, 6 bases. The CDR3 contains 13 residues. Germline V CDR1 and CDR2: MNHEY, SVGEGT. Trimming pared 10 bases from V and 3 bases from J, leaving 10 bases between. CDR3 amino acids: CATHRDGANVLTF. CDR3 DNA (partial): TGTGCCACTCACAGGGATGGGGCCAACGTC.

Only a few counts were recorded for this clone. The read gets to within 3 residues of the CDR3 end, and the germline J gene fills in the rest. The V and J genes are TRBV19 and TRBJ1-2; TRBD1 agrees at 8 bases. The CDR3 has 15 residues. Germline CDR1 reads LNHDA; CDR2 reads SQIVND (reference sequence). Partial CDR3 DNA: TGTGCCAGTAGTATCACAGGGGGAGGAACAGATACC. Amino acids: CASSITGGGTDT. Given in full, the CDR3 is CASSITGGGTDTYTF. The full variable domain, rest sourced from reference TRBV19 and TRBJ1-2, is DGGITQSPKYLFRKEGQNVTLSCEQNLNHDAMYWYRQDPGQGLRLIYYSQIVNDFQKGDIAEGYSVSREKKESFPLTVTSAQKNPTAFYLCASSITGGGTDTYTFGSGTRLTVV.

Comments on this clone: Read sequence stops 3 residues before the CDR3 end, and the germline J gene provides the missing end. This chain uses TRBV7-8 with TRBJ1-3; 7 bases are shared with TRBD1. Germline CDR1 and CDR2: SGHVS and FQNEAQ. The V and J ends lost 3 bases and 8 bases, in that order; junction bases with no gene match: 7. The CDR3 has 14 amino acids. The covered CDR3 bases are TGTGCCAGCAGCTTGAACAGGGGTACAGACACC. Its protein is CASSLNRGTDT. The CDR3 in full is CASSLNRGTDTIYF.

This clone was counted at least ten times. The CDR3 loop reads CASSLDRNQPQHF. The CDR3 DNA, read in part, is TGTGCCAGCAGCTTAGATCGGAATCAGCCC. V gene TRBV7-3 combines with J gene TRBJ1-5; no clear D. Sequencing ends 3 residues short of the CDR3 end; the germline J gene provides the rest. The CDR3 covers 13 residues. V was clipped by 2 bases and J by 4 bases, with 6 bases between them. Germline CDR1 SGHTA, CDR2 FQGTGA. Full variable domain (outside the CDR3, taken from reference TRBV7-3 and TRBJ1-5): GAGVSQTPSNKVTEKGKYVELRCDPISGHTALYWYRQSLGQGPEFLIYFQGTGAADDSGLPNDRFFAVRPEGSVSTLKIQRTERGDSAVYLCASSLDRNQPQHFGDGTRLSIL.

This clone was seen more than once but under ten times. The sequence runs out 3 residues before the end of the CDR3; the remainder is reconstructed from the germline J gene. The chain combines TRBV6-2 or TRBV6-3 with TRBJ1-1; unclear D gene. There are 13 residues in the CDR3. CDR1 is MNHEY, CDR2 SVGEGT, per germline. The sequenced part of the CDR3 DNA is TGTGCCAGCAGTTCTAGCCTATCAGATACG. Translating gives CASSSSLSDT. The CDR3, in full, reads CASSSSLSDTAFF.